The 7 T cell receptor beta chains below come from one sample, sequenced in a study of PD-L1 blockade in urothelial cancer (dated by TCRdb to about 2017). In the paper's terms, the time point label means: peripheral blood 6 weeks after treatment start. To prepare the library, the immunoSEQ multiplex PCR assay was applied. The clones in this table, taken by TCRdb from immuneACCESS, are in-frame only. Not every clone is retained; where verified, under half of the shortfall comes from an unresolved V gene, and the cause of the rest is unknown. This sample holds 95,000 to 150,000 clones; roughly 88% were observed only once. The leading ten clones occupy around 2.4% of the sample. The material was PBMCs, obtained around atezolizumab (anti-PD-L1) treatment. The receptors come from a man aged 45-65 years with urothelial cancer.

The chain links TRBV5-6 to TRBJ2-2; the D is unclear. Deletions cut 4 bases from V and 2 bases from J, with 9 bases between. This CDR3 region has 14 residues. Germline V lookup: CDR1 SGHDT, CDR2 YYEEEE. The CDR3 region is CASSEILNTGELFF. As DNA, the CDR3 is TGTGCCAGCAGCGAAATACTAAACACCGGGGAGCTGTTTTTT.

V and J are TRBV2 and TRBJ2-3, with a tentative D call TRBD2 (5 bases). Per the germline V gene, CDR1 is SNHLY and CDR2 is FYNNEI. V lost 6 bases and J lost 6, with 13 bases in between. The CDR3 is 13 amino acids. CDR3 loop: CASRPDFSDTQYF. The CDR3 DNA sequence: TGTGCCAGCAGACCGGACTTCTCGGATACGCAGTATTTT.

The rearrangement uses TRBV28 and TRBJ1-2; D is unresolved. CDR3 length: 13 amino acids. The ends were cut back, 5 bases at V and 3 bases at J, with 10 bases in the middle. Germline CDR1 is MDHEN and CDR2 is SYDVKM. CDR3 loop: CASSGGRHYGYTF. In nucleotides, the CDR3 is TGTGCCAGCAGTGGAGGGAGACACTATGGCTACACCTTC.

The chain recombines TRBV10-3 with TRBJ2-6; 12 bases align to TRBD2. Germline trimming cut 3 bases from V and 2 bases from J; bases unmatched to any gene: 5. CDR1 ENHRY and CDR2 SYGVKD come from the germline V gene. The length of the CDR3 is 18 residues. The CDR3 nucleotides read TGTGCCATCAGTGACCCCCTAGCGGGAGGGCCTGGGGCCAACGTCCTGACTTTC. Protein product: CAISDPLAGGPGANVLTF.

The genes are TRBV19 and TRBJ2-7, with 8 bases that match TRBD1. The CDR3 extends over 14 amino acids. Per the germline V gene, CDR1 is LNHDA and CDR2 is SQIVND (reference sequence). The V gene end was trimmed by 5 bases and the J gene end by 3 bases; junction bases not matched to a gene: 6. The CDR3, as DNA: TGTGCCAGTAGTTCTCGGACAGGGAGCTACGAGCAGTACTTC. Translated, it gives CASSSRTGSYEQYF.

The chain's CDR3 is CASSKTSGIHEQYF. The DNA for the CDR3 is TGCGCCAGCAGCAAGACTAGCGGGATCCACGAGCAGTACTTC. The chain has TRBV5-1 and TRBJ2-7; 11 bases align to TRBD2. CDR1 and CDR2 (germline): SGHRS, YFSETQ. Losses at the gene ends were 4 bases for V and 5 bases for J; bases not matched to a gene: 5. The CDR3 runs 14 residues.

The V gene is TRBV28, the J gene TRBJ2-1; 14 bases agree with TRBD2. V lost 9 bases and J lost 13; bases outside the gene matches: 20. Germline V gene lookup returns CDR1 MDHEN and CDR2 SYDVKM. This CDR3 is 17 amino acids long. This chain's CDR3 is CASTSGTRGLAGERQFF. CDR3 in DNA: TGTGCCAGTACCTCAGGGACCAGGGGACTAGCGGGAGAGCGACAGTTCTTC.